The next 2 T cell receptor beta chains were all read from a single sample in a study of blood T cells in healthy people across ages. Alongside a J-beta primer mix, a sample-barcoded 5' primer served in a second PCR lasting roughly 6 to 11 cycles. TCRdb fed the 5' RACE reads into MiXCR, producing one record per CDR3 protein. The sample carries 800,000 or so distinct CDR3 sequences, 35% to 60% recorded once. Sequences were obtained from blood. Receptors originate from an elderly man in good health.

This sequence joins TRBV20-1 and TRBJ2-5, with 9 bases aligning to TRBD2. The length of the CDR3 is 14 residues. From germline, CDR1 is DFQATT and CDR2 SNEGSKA (reference sequence). V was pared by 6 bases and J by 11 bases, with 16 bases of the junction left unmatched. For the CDR3, the DNA is TGCAGTGCCAAGAATAGCGGGGGCCGCCATGAGCAGTACTTC. Its protein product is CSAKNSGGRHEQYF.

Notes on this clonotype: A junction boundary mismatches the germline segment, possibly from a read error. The V call is TRBV7-2, the J call TRBJ2-3, with 10 bases matching TRBD2. The CDR3 length is 17 residues. The germline V gene has CDR1 SGHTA and CDR2 FQGNSA. CDR3 coding DNA: TGTGCCAGTACTCTTGGCCTAGCGGGAGTTTGGAGAGATATGCAGTATTTT. Amino acids: CASTLGLAGVWRDMQYF.